This TCR beta chain was sequenced during a study of response to subunit inactivated influenza vaccine. From the RT-PCR reads, TCRdb called clonotypes with MiXCR, one entry per CDR3 protein. The sample includes 280,000 or so distinct CDR3 sequences, 20% to 25% of them seen just once. Trimming stripped 5 bases from V and 0 bases from J, with 14 bases between. Per the germline V gene, CDR1 is DFQATT and CDR2 is SNEGSKA (reference sequence). The CDR3 is 15 residues long. Overall study results and limits: Researchers suggested that each seasonal influenza vaccination recruits few new T cells.

As to this clonotype: Its specificity is unknown.

Sequences were derived from PBMCs from blood, sampled approximately 20 months after vaccination. This TCR derives from a man between 50 and 70 years old who received an inactivated influenza vaccine. This chain joins TRBV20-1 and TRBJ1-5, with D unclear. CDR3 coding DNA: TGCAGTGCTGGGTTGCTAAGTTATAGCAATCAGCCCCAGCATTTT. It encodes CSAGLLSYSNQPQHF.